The 8 T cell receptor beta chains below come from one sample, sequenced in a study of blood T cell repertoires in COVID-19. Method: immunoSEQ multiplex PCR; TCRdb's copy keeps in-frame clones and lacks some. The top ten clones hold 12% of a sample with about 100,000 clones, around four fifths of them seen once. Sequencing used peripheral blood. These TCRs come from a woman in her seventies with acute or convalescent COVID-19.

V gene TRBV4-1 combines with J gene TRBJ1-5, with 7 bases identical to TRBD1. Germline CDR1 and CDR2: MGHRA and YSYEKL. The CDR3 runs to 18 residues. The ends lost 2 bases at V and 6 bases at J; junction bases unmatched: 16. The CDR3 bases are TGCGCCAGCAGCCAAAGGGCAGGGGGAGTGAGTTCAATTCAGCCCCAGCATTTT. Its translation: CASSQRAGGVSSIQPQHF.

This clone came up a few times. V usage is TRBV6-6 and J usage is TRBJ1-5; D is perhaps TRBD1 (5 bases). Germline V gives CDR1 MNHNY, CDR2 SVGAGI (reference sequence). V dropped 4 bases and J dropped 1 base, with 8 bases sitting between them. The CDR3 spans 14 residues. The CDR3 is CASSLTASNQPQHF. CDR3 sequence (DNA): TGTGCCAGCAGTTTGACAGCGAGCAATCAGCCCCAGCATTTT.

The CDR3 DNA reads as TGTGCCAGCAGTCCAAGGGGCCTCTCTGGAAACACCATATATTTT. Its protein product is CASSPRGLSGNTIYF. The V gene is TRBV7-9, the J gene TRBJ1-3; weak D call: TRBD1 (5 bases). Germline values: CDR1 SEHNR, CDR2 FQNEAQ (reference sequence). The CDR3 extends over 15 amino acids. V was clipped by 6 bases and J by 0 bases, with 12 bases between them.

This clone was recorded only once. This chain joins TRBV30 and TRBJ1-2, with no clear D. This CDR3 contains 15 residues. The germline V gene encodes CDR1 GTSNPN and CDR2 SVGIG (reference sequence). Trimming pared 0 bases from V and 3 bases from J, leaving 14 bases between. CDR3 nucleotides: TGTGCCTGGAGTGTACGCCAGCGCTATGACTATGGCTACACCTTC. Translation gives CAWSVRQRYDYGYTF.

The rearrangement joins TRBV12-5 to TRBJ2-7; 9 nucleotides agree with TRBD1. From germline, CDR1 is LGHNT and CDR2 FRNRAP. V was clipped by 6 bases and J by 2 bases; unmatched bases: 8. The CDR3 has 15 amino acids. This chain's CDR3 is CASGRTGEGTYEQYF. The CDR3 region has the DNA TGTGCTAGTGGGCGGACAGGGGAGGGTACCTACGAGCAGTACTTC. The variable domain in full, with the rest retrieved from reference TRBV12-5 and TRBJ2-7, is DARVTQTPRHKVTEMGQEVTMRCQPILGHNTVFWYRQTMMQGLELLAYFRNRAPLDDSGMPKDRFSAEMPDATLATLKIQPSEPRDSAVYFCASGRTGEGTYEQYFGPGTRLTVT.

This clone appeared a few times. The chain employs TRBV18 and TRBJ2-1; D is possibly TRBD2 (5 bases). Germline-derived CDR1 and CDR2 are KGHSH and LQKENI. The CDR3 covers 13 residues. V was clipped by 3 bases and J by 8 bases, with 11 bases between them. In nucleotides, the CDR3 is TGTGCCAGCTCACCCCTCCTGAGGGATGAGCAGTTCTTC. Translation: CASSPLLRDEQFF.

This sequence joins TRBV15 and TRBJ1-6; D remains unclear. The CDR3 length is 15 residues. V lost 0 bases and J lost 7, with 10 bases in between. Per the germline V gene, CDR1 is LNHNV and CDR2 is YYDKDF (reference sequence). The CDR3 sequence: CATSRELQPNSPLHF. The CDR3 DNA sequence: TGTGCCACCAGCAGAGAGTTACAGCCCAATTCACCCCTCCACTTT. Looking up the rest from reference TRBV15 and TRBJ1-6 gives the full variable domain: DAMVIQNPRYQVTQFGKPVTLSCSQTLNHNVMYWYQQKSSQAPKLLFHYYDKDFNNEADTPDNFQSRRPNTSFCFLDIRSPGLGDTAMYLCATSRELQPNSPLHFGNGTRLTVT.

The chain carries TRBV11-2 and TRBJ2-7; a weak D match, TRBD2 (6 bases). CDR3 length equals 15 residues. Per the germline V gene, CDR1 is SGHAT and CDR2 is FQNNGV. The V end was cut by 3 bases, the J end by 6 bases, with 18 bases between. The CDR3 DNA follows: TGTGCCAGCAGCTTGGGCATGGAGGGGACTCGCGAGCAGTACGTC. Protein: CASSLGMEGTREQYV.